This paragraph reports one T cell receptor (beta chain). Its antigen is still unknown. This likely traces to a read error, being one base from a far larger clone. Using the deep immunoSEQ assay, TCR CDR3 regions were amplified from genomic DNA by multiplex PCR. Extracted genomic DNA from each cell subset was distributed evenly across all wells of several immunoSEQ 96-well plates, and each plate was treated as a replicate. For unsorted PBMC, around 300 ng genomic DNA, equal to 30,000 or so T cell genomes, was loaded into each replicate PCR. Unsorted PBMC genomic DNA was sequenced across ten immunoSEQ deep assay plates. The purified libraries were quantified using a Qubit 3.0 fluorometer, sized with a Bioanalyzer 2100, and then quantified again using the KAPA Library Quantification kit. A separate single-read 150-cycle Illumina NextSeq 550 flow cell was used to sequence each immunoSEQ 96-well plate. The study's processing was this. Because the immunoSEQ output held only junctional sequences and lacked quality scores, the filtering could not match the filtering applied to full-length reads. Sequences were annotated with PyIR, a Python wrapper for IgBLAST v1.9, and V/J genes and CDR3 were assigned using IMGT germline references. Any read was removed if the V/J assignment was weak (E-value above 1e-6), the CDR3 was missing, or the read contained stop codons, out-of-frame junctions, or ambiguous translated residues. V3J clonotypes were defined as sequences sharing an identical inferred V gene, J gene, and CDR3 amino acid sequence. The percentage overlap between two repertoires was calculated by dividing the number of shared unique clonotypes by the size of the smaller repertoire. Richness of each repertoire was evaluated using RTK rarefaction, the Chao1 estimator, and Recon v2.1 estimates of unobserved clonotypes. TCRdb provides this immuneACCESS table in a form limited to in-frame rearrangements. Some clones are lacking; in checked studies, under half of them reflect an unresolved V gene, and why the rest are absent is not known. V and J calls and clone size follow that table, whereas D and trimming were derived from the DNA. The sample has more than 450,000 clones on record, 79% of them singletons. The ten biggest clones cover 10% to 15% of the sample.

This sample is part of a study of shared clonotypes between healthy human individuals (dated by TCRdb to about 2020). Looking at the study overall: The cohort included a few men and two women between 18 and 49 years of age. The study deeply sequenced blood TCR repertoires of about 5 healthy adults to estimate repertoire size and the extent of clonotype sharing between individuals. Libraries were prepared and TCR repertoires were sequenced by different laboratories using diverse techniques, in order to increase sequencing depth and limit assay-specific biases. Per donor, leukapheresis produced somewhere between about 0.94 and 9 billion PBMCs. The research as a whole found: Based on pairwise subsampling, the degree of clonotype sharing among donors was expected to be affected by sequencing depth. Sampling was limited to blood, and TCR repertoires in tissue likely differ from TCR repertoires in blood. Because the study included a small number of donors, the genetic and exposure-history diversity represented was limited.

The donors were healthy, HIV-negative adults who had no recently reported acute infections or vaccinations. Only Caucasian adults living in Nashville, Tennessee, USA were represented among the donors. For unsorted samples, about 85 million PBMCs were counted and genomic DNA was extracted with the QIAamp DNA Blood Mini kit. Blood was collected by leukapheresis, and PBMCs were isolated by Ficoll-Histopaque density gradient centrifugation and then cryopreserved in liquid nitrogen vapor phase. Its CDR3 holds 15 amino acids, cysteine through phenylalanine. Only the CDR3 part of the read is kept: 45 bases, read in frame from the first base. In the germline V gene (reference sequence), CDR1 corresponds to MNHEY and CDR2 to SMNVEV.

This TCR derives from a woman in her thirties or forties in good health. Some clones in this sample may be carry-over from other donors' samples. The chain is assembled from TRBV27 and TRBJ2-1; TRBD2 fits 9 bases in the junction. The sample taken for sequencing was PBMCs. The DNA reads TGTACCAGCAACGATGCTTGGCGGGAGGGGAATGAGCAGTTCTTC. Translated, it gives CTSNDAWREGNEQFF.